The text below deals with one TCR beta chain. The data derive from a study of CD8+ T cells in alopecia areata. The germline V gene encodes CDR1 LNHNV and CDR2 YYDKDF (reference sequence). The V gene lost 8 bases and the J gene lost 1 base, with 14 bases spanning the gap. The CDR3 loop spans 14 amino acids. Specified treatment: oral pan-JAK inhibitor, 5-10 mg twice daily. Peripheral blood, together with lesional scalp punch biopsies, was collected from alopecia areata patients. It was cDNA, reverse transcribed from extracted RNA, that served as the sequencing template. The data were produced by immunoSEQ multiplex PCR, yet TCRdb's version contains in-frame clones alone and is incomplete. Here the sample spans some 200,000 clones, about three fifths being singletons.

Sequenced material: CD4+ T cells sorted from blood, taken at week 4, from a patient treated with tofacitinib. The chain links TRBV15 to TRBJ1-1; D call uncertain. The source is a human donor with alopecia areata. In nucleotides, the CDR3 is TGTGCCACCCGAACCGGAGGGCCGAACACTGAAGCTTTCTTT. This translates into CATRTGGPNTEAFF.